What follows describes a single T cell receptor (beta chain). Its antigen specificity is not known. No base-level quality is on record; no much larger clone is a single base apart. Per the germline V gene, MRHNA is the CDR1 and SNTAGT is the CDR2. V lost 4 bases and J lost 11 bases, and the count of bases not matched to a germline gene is 13. From cysteine to phenylalanine, the CDR3 is 14 amino acids long. Left in the record is the CDR3 DNA by itself, 42 bases read in frame from the first base. The cohort consisted of 666 healthy bone marrow donors. Cohort members were all nominally healthy when sampled, although unrecorded immune exposures were likely present. The donor was CMV seropositive and belonged to the group of some 290 seropositive cohort members. Each donor provided a peripheral blood sample, and peripheral blood mononuclear cells were used for TCR beta sequencing. Genomic DNA extraction from the blood cell samples was performed with the Qiagen DNeasy Blood Extraction Kit.

These data come from a study of cytomegalovirus exposure and HLA in healthy donors (dated by TCRdb to about 2017). About the full investigation: According to an earlier analysis of 587 of the donors, about 170 million T cells yielded some 120 million unique TCR beta sequences and 276 Gb of sequence data. An early release that covered more than 550 HLA-typed donors contained around 330 gigabases of sequencing data and some 87 million unique TCR sequences. Of the 350 to 450 genotyped donors, 70% to 90% were placed in the genetic ancestry cluster associated with self-reported Caucasian donors. The aim of the study was to test whether cataloging public T cell receptors could identify signatures of past pathogen exposure. The T cell repertoires of under 700 subjects were profiled by immunosequencing and related to cytomegalovirus serostatus. Besides the first cohort of more than 650 subjects, a separate validation cohort made up of 120 different subjects was used. High-throughput TCR immunosequencing, statistical association of individual TCRs with disease status, and machine learning were combined to predict cytomegalovirus infection status. In a later analysis, previously published TCR beta repertoires from 550 to 750 donors were re-analyzed and high-resolution HLA genotyping was added so that TCR occurrence patterns could be studied. Rather than drawing on any new phenotypic data, the later analysis identified candidate immune exposures from TCR beta sequences and the way those sequences occurred across donors. To decide whether each TCR beta V gene segment behaved as functional or pseudogenic, an earlier analysis of some 540 of the donors relied on high-throughput TCR beta sequencing. Donor age, sex, ethnicity and CMV serostatus were compiled together with the repertoire data. Genome-wide SNP genotypes for about 65% of the roughly 700 donors were used in a later genetic analysis, which treated that subset as a discovery cohort. All discovery cohort repertoires had been generated using a single sequencing platform. Both class I and class II loci were covered by HLA typing, at four-digit resolution. The number of donors typed differed by locus, with about 620-630 for A, B, C, DRB1 and DQB1, approximately 500 for DQA1, 600 to 610 for DPA1, and 450 to 480 for DPB1. Four to six DR-DQ haplotypes were handled as single units for association and clustering, since linkage in the cohort was strong. Among several hundred genotyped donors of the cohort, an average of roughly 230,000 unique TCR beta nucleotide sequences was sequenced per donor, of which approximately 18% were non-productive.

The investigation overall reported the following: In a later genetic analysis, a missense DCLRE1C variant was associated with V-gene and J-gene trimming of TCR beta chains, and the association was replicated in an independent cohort. The study listed approximately 150 TCR beta chains as associated with cytomegalovirus. A cluster of highly shared sequence variants was judged likely to be a technical artifact of the sequencing pipeline. Compared with equally common non-associated chains, HLA-associated TCR beta chains in a later analysis were more clonally expanded and had lower generation probabilities. When HLA alleles, especially DR and DQ, strongly co-occurred, attributing TCR associations to individual alleles was difficult. Only TCR beta chains were sequenced in this cohort, and the absence of alpha or paired-chain data limited detectable features. In an earlier analysis of a few hundred of the donors, most TCR beta V segments were observed in productive rearrangements about 90% or about 30% of the time, broadly matching IMGT annotations. A further reported finding was that TCR beta sequences accurately predicted the HLA-A and HLA-B alleles for most subjects in the first cohort. CMV serostatus was the only immune exposure information available for the cohort. The authors suggested that the approach could potentially be extended to other disease states and immunological phenotypes. The presence/absence analyses assumed that sequencing depth was roughly uniform across donors, and that assumption may not be true. In both the original and validation cohorts, the classifier was reported to diagnose cytomegalovirus status with high specificity and sensitivity. Compared with the approximately 600-donor mean, donors in an Asian-associated ancestry cluster had fewer N-insertions in productive TCRs, according to a later genetic analysis. Specific HLA alleles were associated with some 15,000 TCR beta sequences at a false discovery rate of 0.05 in a later analysis. In a later analysis, TCR association rates were found to vary across HLA loci, with the most associated TCRs seen for DRB1 alleles and the fewest for HLA-C alleles. Most TCR sequences were seen in very few donors, while some public TCRs were found in many individuals. A later analysis found that most CMV-associated TCR beta chains appeared HLA-restricted, with HLA associations seemingly driven largely by CMV exposure. In a later analysis, several top co-occurrence clusters were reported to appear linked to parvovirus B19, influenza, CMV and Epstein-Barr virus. Three of the identified cytomegalovirus-associated TCR beta chains were confirmed in vitro to be specific for cytomegalovirus antigens. The 87-base-pair reads could not distinguish some IMGT-functional V segments, including TRBV6-2 and TRBV6-3, so those segments were excluded. Correlated functional status among segregating V segments might reflect linkage disequilibrium, but an unknown experimental factor could not be ruled out. Because counts were too low, some 17 rarely observed V segments, including chromosome 9 orphons, were excluded from the earlier analysis of around 590 of the donors. Because HLA typing was missing for some donors at each locus, association tests included only the typed subset.

Library preparation was by the immunoSEQ multiplex PCR assay. A mixture of 60 forward primers for TCR Vbeta segments and 13 reverse primers for TCR Jbeta segments was used in the multiplex PCR. The CDR3 region of rearranged TCR beta genes was amplified from genomic DNA with a multiplex PCR assay. The Illumina HiSeq System was used to sequence the amplified TCR beta libraries as 87-base-pair reads. The study's processing was this. A later analysis counted around 72 million unique TCR beta chains across the 550 to 800 repertoires, and some 11 million of these chains were shared by at least two donors. Raw reads were error-corrected and collapsed into unique sequences with a nearest-neighbor algorithm that merged closely related sequences to remove PCR and sequencing errors. Alignment of CDR3 sequences to IMGT reference sequences was used to assign V, D and J gene segments. Each retained sequence needed at least a six-nucleotide match to both a V gene segment and a J gene segment. Rearrangements were classified as productive when the CDR3 lacked stop codons and remained in frame with V and J, and all other rearrangements were classified as non-productive. CDR3 was defined by IMGT convention, running from the second conserved V-encoded cysteine to the conserved J-encoded phenylalanine. In an earlier analysis of around 570 of the donors, sequences lacking an unambiguous match to a single V gene segment were excluded. An earlier analysis of a few hundred of the donors called V segments functional above 56.7% productive rearrangements and segregating when the between-donor standard deviation exceeded 5%. To diagnose cytomegalovirus status from the catalog of TCR beta chain sequences, a statistical classification framework was built. In a later analysis, V and J genes were assigned by comparing TCR nucleotide sequences against IMGT/GENE-DB human TR gene sequences. In a later analysis, CDR3 sequences and most-parsimonious VDJ recombination scenarios were assigned using the TCRdist pipeline. A later analysis defined each TCR beta chain by its CDR3 amino acid sequence plus V-gene family, and excluded reads lacking a unique V-gene family. A later analysis removed 592 highly shared, low-generation-probability nucleotide sequences to deal with suspected cross-contamination and a sequencing artifact. A later analysis calculated a clonal expansion index for each public chain from normalized within-repertoire ranks of inferred template counts. In a later analysis, generation probabilities were computed using a VDJ recombination model fitted to out-of-frame rearrangements, and the results were checked against IGoR. In a later analysis, hypergeometric tests were used to score TCR-TCR, TCR-HLA and TCR-CMV co-occurrence, with a repertoire-size bias correction applied to TCR pairs. False discovery rates were estimated in a later analysis by permuting HLA or CMV assignments 20 times. In a later analysis, co-occurring TCRs were grouped using DBSCAN, with TCRdist sequence similarity added in when clustering inside HLA-allele-positive subsets. For co-occurrence clustering, repertoires with fewer than 30,000 or more than 120,000 public chains were excluded, along with about five repertoires with anomalous nucleotide sharing. TCRdb re-hosts the immuneACCESS table, in-frame sequences only. Its copies lack some clones; in the studies checked, an unresolved V gene accounts for under half of them, and the cause for the rest is not known. The D gene and trimming were derived from the DNA, and the V and J assignments and clone size from that table. This sample gives over 200,000 clones in total; roughly 70% of them show up just once. The ten top clones hold 2.6% of the sample.

Source material: PBMCs. In this chain, TRBV6-4 is recombined with TRBJ1-1; 7 central nucleotides agree with TRBD1. The sequence was collected from a man between 40 and 49 years old in good health and CMV-seropositive. The encoded CDR3 is CASSVQGDSTKAFF. The DNA sequence reads TGTGCCAGCAGTGTTCAAGGGGACAGCACTAAGGCTTTCTTT.